This T cell receptor beta chain was observed in a study of blood T cell repertoires in COVID-19. Clones were sequenced by immunoSEQ multiplex PCR, and TCRdb holds only the in-frame ones, with some missing. Of roughly 280,000 clones detected, roughly nine tenths appear once; the ten largest clones hold over 2%. In germline, CDR1 is SGDLS, CDR2 YYNGEE. The CDR3 has 16 amino acids. Between the trimmed V and J ends, which lost 4 bases and 5 bases, there was a span of 21 bases. Sequenced input: PBMCs or T cells enriched from blood (not recorded which). The TCR comes from a woman aged 18-29 years who had recovered from COVID-19. The chain joins TRBV9 to TRBJ2-5, with a possible D match to TRBD2 (5 bases). The CDR3 nucleotides are TGTGCCAGCAGCACAGCTGGACTCCTCGTCTCGGAGACCCAGTACTTC. It yields the protein CASSTAGLLVSETQYF.